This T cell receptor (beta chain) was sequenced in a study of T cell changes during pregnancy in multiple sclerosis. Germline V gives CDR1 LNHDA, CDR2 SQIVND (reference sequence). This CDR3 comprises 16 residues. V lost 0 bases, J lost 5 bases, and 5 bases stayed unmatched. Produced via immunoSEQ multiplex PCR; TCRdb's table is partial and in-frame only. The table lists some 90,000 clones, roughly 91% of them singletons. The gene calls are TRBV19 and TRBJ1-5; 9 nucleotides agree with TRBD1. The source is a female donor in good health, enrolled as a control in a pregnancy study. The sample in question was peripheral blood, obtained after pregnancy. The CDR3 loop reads CASSIDPGQGDQPQHF. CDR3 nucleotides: TGTGCCAGTAGTATAGATCCGGGACAGGGTGATCAGCCCCAGCATTTT.